These 5 T cell receptor beta chains share one sample of origin, sequenced in a study of blood T cells in healthy people across ages. Next came a second PCR, run for about 6 to 11 cycles, which used a sample-barcoded 5' primer along with a J-beta primer mix. Using its own MiXCR run on the 5' RACE reads, TCRdb lists one record per CDR3 protein. The data hold some 1.4 million distinct CDR3 sequences, with 42% observed a single time. The specimen sequenced was blood. Every receptor here comes from a woman aged 18-29 years in good health.

This clonotype has just a few counts. J is TRBJ1-5 and V is TRBV20-1; a possible D gene is TRBD1 (6 bases). V gave up 5 bases and J gave up 7 bases, with 15 bases separating them. Germline-derived CDR1 and CDR2 are DFQATT and SNEGSKA (reference sequence). This CDR3 is 13 amino acids long. The CDR3 bases are TGCAGTGCTCGCGGGACAAGGGGGCAGCCCCAGCATTTT. Its protein product is CSARGTRGQPQHF.

The chain employs TRBV15 and TRBJ2-1; D remains ambiguous. V shed 1 base and J shed 8 bases, with 12 bases lying between them. Germline assignment: CDR1 LNHNV and CDR2 YYDKDF (reference sequence). CDR3 length: 14 residues. CDR3 in DNA: TGTGCCACCAGCAGAGGAACGGGTTGGGATGAGCAGTTCTTC. It translates to CATSRGTGWDEQFF.

The J gene is TRBJ2-4, the V gene TRBV6-2 or TRBV6-3; 7 nucleotides align to TRBD2. Matching the DNA end better, TRBJ2-7 makes the J call doubtful. Germline CDR1 MNHEY, CDR2 SVGEGT. The CDR3 covers 14 residues. CDR3: CASRTTSQAHEQYF. In nucleotides, the CDR3 is TGTGCCAGCAGGACGACTAGCCAGGCGCACGAGCAGTACTTC.

This clonotype was counted only a few times. The genes are TRBV4-1 and TRBJ2-3, with D possibly TRBD2 on 5 matching bases. The CDR3 totals 15 residues. Per germline, CDR1 MGHRA and CDR2 YSYEKL. Trimming stripped 4 bases from V and 0 bases from J, with 11 bases between. This chain's CDR3 is CASSLIGGSTDTQYF. CDR3 nucleotides: TGCGCCAGCAGCCTAATAGGCGGGAGCACAGATACGCAGTATTTT.

The chain links TRBV12-3 or TRBV12-4 to TRBJ2-1, with 11 bases that match TRBD2. The CDR3 length is 14 residues. The V and J ends lost 6 bases and 5 bases, in that order; junction bases with no gene match: 3. CDR3 DNA sequence: TGTGCCAGCAGCACTAGCGGGGGTGACAATGAGCAGTTCTTC. It is translated as CASSTSGGDNEQFF.